The clone carrying this TCR beta chain was observed at least ten times. Its antigen is still unknown. This specimen comes from a study of spatial heterogeneity in lung cancer. Study details: For the average unique TCR and UMI combination, more than 8.5 occurrences appeared in raw reads. Study-level points and caveats: Blood contained ubiquitous expanded tumor TCRs more at resection than at follow-up.

Single TCR cDNA molecules each had their own unique molecular identifier. MiXCR, run by TCRdb on the 5' RACE reads, gives a single entry per CDR3 protein. This repertoire shows roughly 80,000 distinct CDR3 sequences, approximately 8.1% found once; its top ten account for 6.8%. The time point was: sample taken at primary tumor resection. Samples came from some 73 TRACERx patients with untreated early-stage lung cancer. The TCR comes from a male donor with early-stage non-small cell lung cancer. The specimen comprised PBMCs, sampled at surgery.

The CDR3: CASSPGQNQPQHF. The CDR3 DNA follows: TGTGCCAGCAGCCCGGGACAGAATCAGCCCCAGCATTTT. The genes are TRBV7-3 and TRBJ1-5; TRBD1 matches at 7 bases. Germline CDR1 is SGHTA and CDR2 is FQGTGA. V shed 5 bases, J shed 4 bases, and the junction held 2 bases outside the gene matches. CDR3 length equals 13 residues.